The 3 T cell receptor beta chains presented below share a single source sample, sequenced in a study of cytomegalovirus exposure and HLA in healthy donors. 60 Vbeta and 13 Jbeta primers were used in PCR. Data came from immunoSEQ multiplex PCR; TCRdb stores just in-frame clones and leaves some out. Here the sample spans some 130,000 clones, about 74% being singletons. Material: PBMCs. These receptors originate from a man aged 25 to 40 in good health and CMV-seronegative.

The chain couples TRBV5-1 to TRBJ2-2; possible D gene TRBD2, 6 bases. CDR1 and CDR2 (germline): SGHRS, YFSETQ. This CDR3 comprises 15 residues. The V and J ends lost 3 bases and 7 bases respectively, with 16 bases between them. The CDR3 protein is CASSSWTNLNGELFF. Written as DNA, the CDR3 is TGCGCCAGCAGCTCCTGGACTAACTTGAACGGGGAGCTGTTTTTT.

The V call is TRBV11-2, the J call TRBJ2-7; TRBD1 is a possible D gene (5 bases). The CDR3 totals 16 residues. V dropped 2 bases and J dropped 4 bases, with 18 bases sitting between them. CDR1 SGHAT and CDR2 FQNNGV come from the germline V gene. CDR3 protein: CASSLQGRVGIYEQYF. In nucleotides, the CDR3 is TGTGCCAGCAGCTTACAGGGAAGGGTCGGAATTTACGAGCAGTACTTC.

This clone was found once. The rearrangement joins TRBV29-1 to TRBJ2-7, with 9 bases that match TRBD1. The ends lost 1 base at V and 0 bases at J; junction bases unmatched: 1. CDR3 length equals 14 residues. CDR1 is SQVTM and CDR2 is ANQGSEA in the germline V gene. The CDR3 DNA sequence: TGCAGCGTTGAAGGACAGGGGGGCTCCTACGAGCAGTACTTC. Its protein product is CSVEGQGGSYEQYF.